Presented here are 9 T cell receptor beta chains from one specimen sequenced in a study of T cell changes during pregnancy in multiple sclerosis (dated by TCRdb to the late 2010s). The protocol used for the library was the immunoSEQ multiplex PCR assay. In its TCRdb copy, this immuneACCESS table keeps in-frame sequences only and misses some clones. Where compared with another copy, unresolved V genes explain less than half of these, and the others have no known cause. Across this sample there are fewer than 85,000 clones, with roughly 92% seen only once. Of the sample, less than 2% falls within the top ten clones. Sequenced here: peripheral blood, sampled in the second trimester of pregnancy. The source is a female donor with multiple sclerosis, enrolled in a pregnancy study.

CDR3 nucleotide sequence: TGCAGCGGGTACAGCGGGGAAAAATCCTACAATGAGCAGTTCTTC. It is translated as CSGYSGEKSYNEQFF. The chain has TRBV29-1 and TRBJ2-1; TRBD2 agrees at 7 bases. The trim removed 7 bases at V and 1 base at J, leaving 10 bases unmatched. The CDR3 spans 15 residues. Germline CDR1 reads SQVTM; CDR2 reads ANQGSEA.

V usage is TRBV29-1 and J usage is TRBJ1-1; tentatively, D is TRBD1 (5 bases). From germline, CDR1 is SQVTM and CDR2 ANQGSEA. CDR3 length: 13 amino acids. V lost 6 bases, J lost 1 base, and 12 bases lay in between. DNA of the CDR3: TGCAGCGTAGAGACAGACTCGAACACTGAAGCTTTCTTT. Protein: CSVETDSNTEAFF.

This chain connects TRBV4-1 to TRBJ2-3; 15 nucleotides match TRBD2. CDR3 length: 17 amino acids. In germline, CDR1 is MGHRA, CDR2 YSYEKL. Trimming removed 1 base from V and 5 bases from J; junction bases left unmatched: 4. CDR3: CASSQGTSGRAGDTQYF. Here the CDR3 DNA reads TGCGCCAGCAGCCAAGGGACTAGCGGGAGGGCGGGAGATACGCAGTATTTT.

V gene TRBV5-1 combines with J gene TRBJ1-1; D possibly corresponds to TRBD1 (6 bases). Germline lookup yields CDR1 SGHRS and CDR2 YFSETQ. The CDR3 runs to 15 residues. V lost 3 bases and J 1 base, leaving 13 bases between the germline ends. The CDR3 bases are TGCGCCAGCAGCTCCCGAGGACAGCAGAACACTGAAGCTTTCTTT. Its translation: CASSSRGQQNTEAFF.

This chain joins TRBV5-6 and TRBJ1-4; tentative D call: TRBD1 (5 bases). CDR1 and CDR2 from the germline V gene are SGHDT and YYEEEE. CDR3 length: 13 residues. Trimming shortened V by 8 bases and J by 8 bases, and 16 bases separated the two germline ends. Here the CDR3 DNA reads TGTGCCAGTTTGAGGGGAGGAGAAGAAAAACTGTTTTTT. Translating gives CASLRGGEEKLFF.

The gene calls are TRBV5-1 and TRBJ1-1, with 9 bases lining up with TRBD1. J was trimmed by 10 bases and V by 5 bases; bases with no gene match: 9. The CDR3 is made up of 13 amino acids. Per the germline V gene, CDR1 is SGHRS and CDR2 is YFSETQ. CDR3 region: CASRLDRGVGAFF. CDR3 nucleotide sequence: TGCGCCAGCAGACTGGACAGGGGAGTAGGAGCTTTCTTT.

The V and J genes are TRBV30 and TRBJ1-1; the D gene is possibly TRBD1 (5 bases). CDR1 is GTSNPN, CDR2 SVGIG, per germline (reference sequence). The CDR3 is made up of 13 amino acids. Trimming took 3 bases from V and 5 from J, leaving 13 bases between them. The CDR3 nucleotides read TGTGCCTGGAGCCGGGGGAAAGGGACTGAAGCTTTCTTT. Translating it yields CAWSRGKGTEAFF.

This clone was seen a single time. The genes are TRBV4-3 and TRBJ1-1; D is possibly TRBD1 (5 bases). CDR3 size: 14 residues. V was shortened by 2 bases and J by 5 bases, with 12 bases between the two germline ends. Germline-derived CDR1 and CDR2 are LGHNA and YSLEER. For the CDR3, the DNA is TGCGCCAGCAGCCAAAGGGGCGCGAAGACTGAAGCTTTCTTT. The encoded protein is CASSQRGAKTEAFF.

This clone was counted once. The chain combines TRBV19 with TRBJ1-5; TRBD1 might be the D (5 bases). Germline V gene lookup returns CDR1 LNHDA and CDR2 SQIVND (reference sequence). Trimming took off 5 bases at V and 3 bases at J, with 8 bases between the two ends. This CDR3 region has 13 residues. The CDR3 bases are TGTGCCAGTAGTGCGGGGGTCAATCAGCCCCAGCATTTT. This encodes CASSAGVNQPQHF.